This T cell receptor (beta chain) was sequenced during a study of memory CD4+ T cells and cytomegalovirus serostatus (dated by TCRdb to the late 2010s). Turning to the overall study: The 35 or so healthy Belgian adults in the cohort included 9 who were CMV seropositive and some 25 who were CMV seronegative. To replicate a published TCR-based CMV serostatus classifier, the study sequenced CD4+ memory TCRbeta repertoires from a Belgian cohort whose cytomegalovirus serostatus was known.

What the authors observed across the whole study: A median bootstrapped AUC of roughly 0.95 with a 95% CI of 0.76-1.00 was achieved on the Belgian cohort by the original-framework classifier. Only CD4+CD45RO+ memory cells were sequenced, in contrast to the original study, which included naive and memory CD4+ and CD8+ populations. For predicting CMV serostatus, the median bootstrapped AUC was approximately 0.96 using the original framework and almost 0.93 using a US-trained random forest. Results were interpreted as suggesting that the CMV-associated TCR signature is largely present in the CD4+ memory repertoire. Of 150 to 200 previously reported CMV-associated TCRbeta sequences, 67 appeared in the CD4+ memory repertoires, each in one to five individuals.

Genomic DNA was extracted from sorted cells with the Quick-DNA Microprep Kit. TCRbeta DNA was amplified with the immunoSEQ hsTCRbeta kit following the manufacturer's protocol. TCRbeta libraries were sequenced on an Illumina MiSeq instrument. Turning to the authors' computational methods: Following removal of out-of-frame sequences, roughly 2 million distinct TCRbeta sequences were retained, with an average of approximately 69,000 per individual. Each individual was scored according to the count of roughly 170 previously reported CMV-associated TCRbeta sequences and the total productive distinct TCRbeta count. A beta-binomial model was reimplemented in Python, and random forests from scikit-learn, run with default parameters, were trained on data from the US cohort. Classifier performance on the Belgian cohort was reported as the median AUC with percentile confidence intervals calculated over 10,000 bootstrap iterations. TCRdb mirrors the immuneACCESS table, restricted to in-frame sequences. Some clones are absent from its copies; in checked studies, under half trace to an unresolved V gene, and the reason for the others is unknown. V and J calls and clone size are given by that table; D and trimming were obtained from the DNA. The sample data list 75,000 to 90,000 clones, and over 80% of these were observed just once. Around 0.78% of the sample is in the top ten clones.

The germline V gene yields SGHRS for CDR1 and YFSETQ for CDR2. Germline trimming: 0 bases from V, 2 bases from J; junction bases outside gene matches: 4. From the cysteine through the phenylalanine, the CDR3 covers 16 amino acids. Just the 48-base CDR3 DNA is kept, in frame starting at base 1. Note on this clone: Its recognized antigen is unknown. No quality values exist for individual bases; no much larger clone is one base distant.

Single viable CD3+CD4+CD8-CD45RO+ cells were sorted as memory CD4+ T cells on a FACSAria II. CMV serostatus was determined using a Roche Elecsys assay that detects serum IgG against CMV pp150, pp28, p38 and p52. After the samples were thawed, total CD4+ T cells were enriched through positive selection using CD4 magnetic microbeads. The samples came from a different study that was designed specifically to examine the CD4+ T cell memory repertoire. Peripheral blood mononuclear cells were isolated and cryopreserved following standard operating procedures; serum was stored at -80 °C. Staining used CD3-PerCP (BW264/56), CD4-APC (RPA-T4), CD45RO-PE (UCHT1) and CD8-Pacific Orange (3B5) antibodies, with Sytox blue excluding non-viable cells.

The rearranged segments are TRBV5-1 and TRBJ2-3; TRBD2 matches 9 bases in the middle. This clonotype was sampled from an adult in good health and CMV-seronegative. Material for sequencing was memory CD4+ T cells from blood. The DNA sequence follows: TGCGCCAGCAGCTTGGGAAGCGGGGGGTTCACAGATACGCAGTATTTT. This encodes CASSLGSGGFTDTQYF.